This T cell receptor (beta chain) was documented in a study of graft-versus-host responses after intestinal transplantation. Study overall: Tacrolimus and steroids were given for about 3 years to all recipients after anti-thymocyte globulin induction. Study observations and caveats: Present in recipient marrow, GvH clones included some that appeared first in ileum or blood.

Clones were read by immunoSEQ multiplex PCR, and TCRdb kept only the in-frame ones, dropping some. The sample shows about 110,000 clones, around 95% of them seen only once. For this clone: Antigen unknown.

Germline CDR1 is SGHRS and CDR2 is YFSETQ. This CDR3 spans 14 amino acids. V lost 0 bases to trimming and J lost 8 bases; unmatched junction nucleotides: 3. The sequence came from a human donor who received an intestinal transplant. This sample comprised unstimulated CD8+ T cells sorted from spleen or lymph node cells, obtained before intestinal transplant. This chain joins TRBV5-1 and TRBJ2-1, with 9 bases matching TRBD1. CDR3 sequence (DNA): TGCGCCAGCAGCTTGGAACAGGGGGCCTATGAGCAGTTCTTC. Translation: CASSLEQGAYEQFF.